These 32 T cell receptor beta chains share one sample of origin, sequenced in a study of control samples from healthy donors and cancer patients. TCRdb's table, derived via immunoSEQ multiplex PCR, lists solely in-frame clones and lacks some. Here the sample spans 200,000 or so clones, 91% being singletons. The sequenced sample consisted of blood. These receptor sequences come from a man aged 30 to 39 in good health.

Comment on this clone: One junction end does not reproduce the germline sequence, and a read error may be involved. This chain joins TRBV5-1 and TRBJ1-2, with D possibly matching TRBD1 (6 bases). The CDR3 loop spans 13 amino acids. Looked up from germline, CDR1 is SGHRS and CDR2 is YFSETQ. CDR3 coding DNA: TGCGCCGGCAGTACGGACAGACCCTATGGCTACACCTTC. Amino acids: CAGSTDRPYGYTF.

The chain has TRBV29-1 and TRBJ2-2; D uncertain. This CDR3 has 14 residues. From germline, CDR1 is SQVTM and CDR2 ANQGSEA. Deletions cut 7 bases from V and 7 bases from J, with 19 bases between. CDR3 in amino acids: CSASKGLDIGELFF. DNA of the CDR3: TGCAGCGCCTCCAAAGGGCTAGACATCGGGGAGCTGTTTTTT.

The rearrangement uses TRBV7-8 and TRBJ2-7, with 15 bases lining up with TRBD2. The length of the CDR3 is 16 residues. The germline gives CDR1 SGHVS, CDR2 FQNEAQ. With V trimmed by 5 bases and J by 2 bases, 4 bases remained unmatched. The CDR3 DNA sequence: TGTGCCAGCAGCGGGGGACTAGCGGGGGGCACCTACGAGCAGTACTTC. This codes for CASSGGLAGGTYEQYF.

This clone has just one count. The V and J genes are TRBV19 and TRBJ1-2; maybe TRBD1 (5 bases). The germline V and J ends were trimmed by 9 bases and 0 bases, with 20 bases remaining between them. CDR1 LNHDA and CDR2 SQIVND come from the germline V gene (reference sequence). There are 16 residues in the CDR3. The CDR3 reads CASTYNRDGANYGYTF. The CDR3 DNA reads as TGTGCCAGCACCTACAACCGGGACGGAGCTAACTATGGCTACACCTTC. Combining the CDR3 with reference TRBV19 and TRBJ1-2 gives the whole variable domain DGGITQSPKYLFRKEGQNVTLSCEQNLNHDAMYWYRQDPGQGLRLIYYSQIVNDFQKGDIAEGYSVSREKKESFPLTVTSAQKNPTAFYLCASTYNRDGANYGYTFGSGTRLTVV.

The chain carries TRBV4-1 and TRBJ1-6; D gene ambiguous. The CDR3 is 15 residues long. Trimming left V 4 bases short and J 5 bases short, with 12 bases between. CDR1 is MGHRA, CDR2 YSYEKL, per germline. The CDR3 coding sequence is TGCGCCAGCAGCCCTCAGCCCTTAAATAATTCACCCCTCCACTTT. This sequence encodes CASSPQPLNNSPLHF.

The chain employs TRBV7-9 and TRBJ1-4; 9 bases agree with TRBD1. V was clipped by 5 bases and J by 5 bases; unmatched bases: 3. Germline loops: CDR1 SEHNR, CDR2 FQNEAQ (reference sequence). The CDR3 is made up of 14 amino acids. The DNA for the CDR3 is TGTGCCAGCAGCCATGGACAGGGGAATGAAAAACTGTTTTTT. Translating it yields CASSHGQGNEKLFF.

The J gene is TRBJ2-2, the V gene TRBV15; D call uncertain. Trimming shortened V by 1 base and J by 6 bases, and 6 bases separated the two germline ends. The germline V gene has CDR1 LNHNV and CDR2 YYDKDF (reference sequence). This CDR3 contains 13 residues. CDR3 nucleotide sequence: TGTGCCACCAGCAGAGGCGGTTCCGGGGAGCTGTTTTTT. Its protein is CATSRGGSGELFF.

The chain uses TRBV6-5 and TRBJ1-6; no definite D call. The CDR3 has 15 residues. V lost 6 bases and J 0 bases, leaving 9 bases between the germline ends. Looked up from germline, CDR1 is MNHEY and CDR2 is SVGAGI. The CDR3 is CASRGGSSYNSPLHF. The CDR3 DNA is TGTGCCAGCAGGGGAGGGAGCTCCTATAATTCACCCCTCCACTTT.

The table lists this clone with a count of one. The chain couples TRBV30 to TRBJ2-7; D possibly uses TRBD1 or TRBD2 (6 bases each). Germline V CDR1 and CDR2: GTSNPN, SVGIG (reference sequence). V dropped 5 bases and J dropped 0 bases, with 11 bases sitting between them. The CDR3 loop spans 13 amino acids. This CDR3 reads CAWGGPSSYEQYF. CDR3 nucleotide sequence: TGTGCCTGGGGGGGGCCGAGCTCCTACGAGCAGTACTTC.

V gene TRBV4-1 combines with J gene TRBJ1-2; 12 nucleotides line up with TRBD1. The germline V gene has CDR1 MGHRA and CDR2 YSYEKL. Unmatched junction bases numbered 14, after V lost 2 bases and J lost 4 bases. The CDR3 runs 19 residues. The CDR3 sequence: CASSQTAQTGTGGVYGYTF. CDR3 coding DNA: TGCGCCAGCAGCCAAACAGCCCAAACCGGGACAGGGGGCGTCTATGGCTACACCTTC.

The chain links TRBV3-1 (or the pseudogene TRBV3-2) to TRBJ1-5; D is possibly TRBD1 (6 bases). The CDR3 runs to 16 residues. V lost 2 bases and J lost 0, with 11 bases in between. Germline CDR1 is LGHDT and CDR2 is YNNKEL (reference sequence). The CDR3 here is CASSQSGTNSNQPQHF. The CDR3 nucleotides are TGTGCCAGCAGCCAATCTGGGACAAATAGCAATCAGCCCCAGCATTTT.

The chain recombines TRBV4-1 with TRBJ1-1; D not resolved. V gave up 0 bases and J gave up 5 bases, with 13 bases separating them. Germline CDR1 reads MGHRA; CDR2 reads YSYEKL. This CDR3 is built from 15 residues. CDR3 in amino acids: CASSQDNLSGTEAFF. Written as DNA, the CDR3 is TGCGCCAGCAGCCAAGATAATTTATCGGGAACTGAAGCTTTCTTT.

The V gene is TRBV20-1, the J gene TRBJ1-2; 9 bases map to TRBD1. V lost 3 bases to trimming and J lost 6 bases; unmatched junction nucleotides: 14. Germline CDR1 reads DFQATT; CDR2 reads SNEGSKA (reference sequence). This CDR3 spans 16 amino acids. In DNA, the CDR3 is TGCAGTGCTAGTGGGCTCACAGGACAGGGGAGAAATGGCTACACCTTC. Its translation: CSASGLTGQGRNGYTF.

The gene calls are TRBV19 and TRBJ1-5; 9 nucleotides align to TRBD1. J lost 6 bases, V lost 4 bases, and 7 bases had no gene match. This CDR3 region has 15 residues. CDR1 LNHDA and CDR2 SQIVND come from the germline V gene (reference sequence). CDR3 in amino acids: CASSTGTGSSQPQHF. As DNA, the CDR3 is TGTGCCAGTAGTACCGGGACAGGGAGTAGTCAGCCCCAGCATTTT.

The chain is built from TRBV13 and TRBJ1-3; perhaps TRBD1 as D (5 bases). Trimming removed 5 bases at V and 3 bases at J, with 17 bases between. The CDR3 consists of 16 residues. The germline V gene encodes CDR1 PRHDT and CDR2 FYEKMQ (reference sequence). The CDR3 is CASSPEWGAGGNTIYF. The CDR3 DNA follows: TGTGCCAGCAGCCCAGAATGGGGCGCGGGTGGAAACACCATATATTTT.

This chain links TRBV18 with TRBJ1-1, with 10 bases fitting TRBD1. CDR1 and CDR2 from the germline V gene are KGHSH and LQKENI. V shed 5 bases, J shed 3 bases, and the junction held 12 bases outside the gene matches. The CDR3 is made up of 17 amino acids. CDR3 amino acids: CASSSRTGGIVDTEAFF. CDR3 DNA: TGTGCCAGCTCATCCCGGACAGGGGGGATTGTTGACACTGAAGCTTTCTTT.

Points on this clone: Other DNA sequences in the sample encode the same CDR3. This chain connects TRBV5-4 to TRBJ1-2; 10 bases line up with TRBD1. Germline CDR1 is SGHNT and CDR2 is YYREEE (reference sequence). CDR3 length equals 18 residues. The junction had 17 bases not matched to a gene; V was cut back by 5 bases and J by 4 bases. The CDR3 protein is CASSPLPPTGGPPYGYTF. As DNA, the CDR3 is TGTGCCAGCAGTCCCCTCCCCCCGACAGGGGGCCCACCCTATGGCTACACCTTC.

V is TRBV7-9 and J is TRBJ1-4; 8 bases fit TRBD1. Trimming removed 5 bases from V and 4 bases from J; junction bases left unmatched: 9. Looked up from germline, CDR1 is SEHNR and CDR2 is FQNEAQ (reference sequence). This CDR3 is 16 amino acids long. The CDR3 region is CASSPRQGSSNEKLFF. CDR3 sequence (DNA): TGTGCCAGCAGCCCGAGACAGGGGTCTAGTAATGAAAAACTGTTTTTT.

The V and J genes are TRBV7-6 and TRBJ2-1, with 9 bases that match TRBD1. Germline trimming cut 5 bases from V and 9 bases from J; bases unmatched to any gene: 14. This CDR3 has 16 residues. Germline V CDR1 and CDR2: SGHVS, FNYEAQ. The CDR3 region is CASSLPHRDRVSEQFF. The DNA for the CDR3 is TGTGCCAGCAGCCTGCCCCACCGGGACAGGGTCAGTGAGCAGTTCTTC.

V gene TRBV18 combines with J gene TRBJ1-1; 8 nucleotides agree with TRBD1. This CDR3 is built from 14 residues. CDR1 and CDR2 (germline): KGHSH, LQKENI. Trimming at V came to 3 bases and at J to 4 bases, leaving 4 bases not matched to a gene. The CDR3 loop reads CASSPTGVGTEAFF. The CDR3 nucleotides read TGTGCCAGCTCACCGACAGGGGTTGGCACTGAAGCTTTCTTT.

This sequence joins TRBV30 and TRBJ2-3; TRBD2 might be the D (6 bases). This CDR3 region has 15 residues. The V gene lost 0 bases and the J gene lost 3 bases, with 13 bases spanning the gap. CDR1 and CDR2 from the germline V gene are GTSNPN and SVGIG (reference sequence). In DNA form, the CDR3 reads TGTGCCTGGAGTGTTGCGGGACGGGGAACAGATACGCAGTATTTT. It is translated as CAWSVAGRGTDTQYF.

The chain joins TRBV7-2 to TRBJ2-2; D is unclear. V was clipped by 1 base and J by 6 bases, with 12 bases between them. The CDR3 covers 15 residues. The germline gives CDR1 SGHTA, CDR2 FQGNSA. The chain's CDR3 is CASSLGTPVSGELFF. The CDR3 region has the DNA TGTGCCAGCAGCTTAGGGACCCCGGTCTCCGGGGAGCTGTTTTTT.

The sample holds one count of this clone. Here the CDR3 reads CATQDLPGNYGYTF. For the CDR3, the DNA is TGTGCCACCCAGGACCTCCCGGGGAACTATGGCTACACCTTC. The chain uses TRBV6-6 and TRBJ1-2; unclear D gene. Trimming took off 10 bases at V and 2 bases at J, with 17 bases between the two ends. This CDR3 has 14 residues. Looked up from germline, CDR1 is MNHNY and CDR2 is SVGAGI (reference sequence).

The chain joins TRBV11-2 to TRBJ2-7; the match to TRBD1 covers 8 bases. The CDR3 consists of 14 residues. CDR1 is SGHAT and CDR2 is FQNNGV in the germline V gene. The V and J ends lost 5 bases and 4 bases, in that order; junction bases with no gene match: 7. This chain's CDR3 is CASSLGQGTYEQYF. CDR3 bases: TGTGCCAGCAGCCTAGGACAGGGAACATACGAGCAGTACTTC. Full variable domain (outside the CDR3, taken from reference TRBV11-2 and TRBJ2-7): EAGVAQSPRYKIIEKRQSVAFWCNPISGHATLYWYQQILGQGPKLLIQFQNNGVVDDSQLPKDRFSAERLKGVDSTLKIQPAKLEDSAVYLCASSLGQGTYEQYFGPGTRLTVT.

The rearrangement links TRBV19 to TRBJ2-7; 10 bases are shared with TRBD1. From germline, CDR1 is LNHDA and CDR2 SQIVND (reference sequence). V lost 4 bases to trimming and J lost 2 bases; unmatched junction nucleotides: 8. There are 16 residues in the CDR3. The CDR3 bases are TGTGCCAGTAGTACCAAAGGACAGGGGGGTACCTACGAGCAGTACTTC. Amino acid sequence: CASSTKGQGGTYEQYF.

This rearrangement joins TRBV6-5 to TRBJ1-5; TRBD1 might be the D (5 bases). The CDR3 is 13 amino acids. Germline loops: CDR1 MNHEY, CDR2 SVGAGI. V was trimmed by 8 bases and J by 0 bases, leaving 8 bases between them. CDR3 nucleotides: TGTGCCAGCGCGGGACCTAGCAATCAGCCCCAGCATTTT. Encoded protein: CASAGPSNQPQHF.

This chain connects TRBV18 to TRBJ1-5; D is undetermined. The CDR3 is made up of 13 amino acids. Trimming removed 2 bases from V and 7 bases from J, with 9 bases in between. From germline, CDR1 is KGHSH and CDR2 LQKENI. The CDR3 bases are TGTGCCAGCTCACCAGAGAGATCACAGCCCCAGCATTTT. This codes for CASSPERSQPQHF.

This sequence joins TRBV29-1 and TRBJ2-4; the match to TRBD2 covers 7 bases. This CDR3 has 13 residues. Per the germline V gene, CDR1 is SQVTM and CDR2 is ANQGSEA. Trimming took 4 bases from V and 1 from J; bases not matched to a gene: 1. Here the CDR3 reads CSVAGRAKNIQYF. Here the CDR3 DNA reads TGCAGCGTTGCCGGGAGGGCCAAAAACATTCAGTACTTC.

V is TRBV29-1 and J is TRBJ1-4; 7 positions match TRBD1. The ends lost 7 bases at V and 3 bases at J; junction bases unmatched: 5. Germline CDR1 and CDR2: SQVTM and ANQGSEA. This CDR3 region has 13 residues. This CDR3 is CSAWGTANEKLFF. The CDR3 DNA reads as TGCAGCGCGTGGGGGACAGCTAATGAAAAACTGTTTTTT. Variable domain in full (rest from reference TRBV29-1 and TRBJ1-4): SAVISQKPSRDICQRGTSLTIQCQVDSQVTMMFWYRQQPGQSLTLIATANQGSEATYESGFVIDKFPISRPNLTFSTLTVSNMSPEDSSIYLCSAWGTANEKLFFGSGTQLSVL.

The J gene is TRBJ1-3, the V gene TRBV18; D gene unclear. CDR1 and CDR2 (germline): KGHSH, LQKENI. V lost 2 bases, J lost 4 bases, and 18 bases lay in between. The CDR3 runs 17 residues. The CDR3 reads CASSPSESGSTGNTIYF. CDR3 nucleotides: TGTGCCAGCTCACCATCTGAGTCGGGGTCAACCGGAAACACCATATATTTT.

The chain carries TRBV6-5 and TRBJ1-2; a possible D gene is TRBD1 (6 bases). V lost 0 bases and J 6 bases, leaving 14 bases between the germline ends. The CDR3 extends over 15 amino acids. Germline loops: CDR1 MNHEY, CDR2 SVGAGI. CDR3 DNA: TGTGCCAGCAGTTACTCGTATTTCAGGGGAGATGGCTACACCTTC. As protein: CASSYSYFRGDGYTF.

CDR3 bases: TGTGCCAGCAGTGAAGGTGATAGGTACCGCACTGCAACTAATGAAAAACTGTTTTTT. Amino acid sequence: CASSEGDRYRTATNEKLFF. This rearrangement joins TRBV6-1 to TRBJ1-4; D remains ambiguous. Germline loops: CDR1 MNHNS, CDR2 SASEGT. Trimming stripped 1 base from V and 0 bases from J, with 18 bases between. The CDR3 has 19 residues.